This T cell receptor beta chain was recovered during a study of blood T cell repertoires in COVID-19 (dated by TCRdb to about 2020). For the study in its entirety: For ImmuneRACE Cohort 3, a participant was defined as recovered based on two consecutive negative NP/OP PCR tests, clearance by a healthcare professional, or resolution of symptoms. The collaborator samples originated in the United States, Italy and Spain and spanned the acute and convalescent phases of COVID-19. The prospective study material was composed of cDNA or gDNA derived from T cells, B-cell-depleted T cells, or PBMCs. The dataset comprised deeply sampled blood TCRbeta repertoires from subjects exposed to, actively infected with, or recovered from COVID-19. The repertoires were released in a freely available public database meant as a resource for research on the immune response to SARS-CoV-2. The samples were drawn from two sources: the first 160 participants of the ongoing ImmuneRACE study, and 1,200 or so subjects contributed by 6 global collaborators. The sample metadata nearly always contained a de-identified subject ID, COVID-19 status, age in years and sex. Where available, HLA class I and class II types were obtained from metadata supplied by the sample provider rather than from assay-based typing. Broader findings and caveats from the paper: Clinical and demographic metadata were provided uncurated, with the amount varying by source and participant.

The immunoSEQ Assay, a bias-controlled multiplex PCR, was used to amplify TCRbeta CDR3 regions from genomic DNA. On the study's bioinformatics: Nucleated cell counts per sample were estimated from amplification of reference gene primers within the assay. To quantify the absolute abundance of each unique TCRbeta CDR3 rearrangement, sequence reads were collapsed and filtered. For each sample, productive Simpson clonality was calculated by taking the square root of Simpson's diversity index across productive rearrangements. As stored in TCRdb, this immuneACCESS dataset retains in-frame rearrangements with V and J assigned. A fraction of the clones does not appear; measured against another copy, unresolved V genes explain less than half of the discrepancy, and the remainder lacks a known reason. V, J and clone size reflect that table, while D and trimming were determined from the DNA. This sample is represented by approximately 190,000 clones; about 88% of them were singletons. The top ten constitute 20% to 25% of the sample.

Participants in the prospective study were enrolled through a virtual design, were aged about 18 to 90 years, and lived in approximately 25 United States geographic areas. To assign participants to cohorts, the prospective study relied on clinical history that participants themselves reported in a screening survey and a study questionnaire. In the prospective study, mobile phlebotomists collected whole blood, serum and a nasopharyngeal or oropharyngeal swab from each participant. Over a roughly two-month period, participants in the prospective study had the option of providing additional blood draws and questionnaires. Blood samples from the prospective study were shipped frozen or at room temperature prior to DNA extraction. The germline V gene provides CDR1 MGHRA and CDR2 YSYEKL. V gives up 4 bases and J gives up 3 bases, and the segment between their germline ends measures 16 bases. The CDR3, cysteine through phenylalanine, is 15 amino acids long. Only the CDR3 portion is preserved as DNA: 45 bases, with reading frame beginning at the first base.

Comments on this clone: It lacks a known antigen. Base qualities are not at hand, and no much larger clone is one base apart.

The clonotype was recovered from a woman aged 35 to 49 in a cohort exposed to, infected with or recovered from COVID-19 (not recorded which). The specimen sequenced was PBMCs or T cells enriched from blood (not recorded which). The sequence joins TRBV4-1 to TRBJ2-7, with a weak D call of TRBD2 (7 bases match). The CDR3 here reads CASSPEGGTGYEQYF. In nucleotides, the sequence is TGCGCCAGCAGCCCCGAGGGGGGGACCGGCTACGAGCAGTACTTC.